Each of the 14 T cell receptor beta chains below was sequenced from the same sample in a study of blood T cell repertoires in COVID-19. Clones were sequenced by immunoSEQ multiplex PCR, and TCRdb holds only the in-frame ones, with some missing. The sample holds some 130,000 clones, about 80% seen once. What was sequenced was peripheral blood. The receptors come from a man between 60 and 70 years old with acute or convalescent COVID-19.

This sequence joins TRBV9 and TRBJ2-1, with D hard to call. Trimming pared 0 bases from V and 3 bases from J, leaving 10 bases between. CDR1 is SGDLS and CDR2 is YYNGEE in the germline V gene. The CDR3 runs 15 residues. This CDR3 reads CASSVGRRNYNEQFF. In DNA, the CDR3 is TGTGCCAGCAGCGTAGGAAGGAGAAACTACAATGAGCAGTTCTTC.

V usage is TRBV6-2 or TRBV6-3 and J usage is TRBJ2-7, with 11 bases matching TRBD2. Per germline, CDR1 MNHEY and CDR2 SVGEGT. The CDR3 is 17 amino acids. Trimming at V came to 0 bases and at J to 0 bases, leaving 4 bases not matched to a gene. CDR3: CASSYSGTSGVSYEQYF. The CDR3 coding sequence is TGTGCCAGCAGTTACTCCGGGACTAGCGGAGTCTCCTACGAGCAGTACTTC.

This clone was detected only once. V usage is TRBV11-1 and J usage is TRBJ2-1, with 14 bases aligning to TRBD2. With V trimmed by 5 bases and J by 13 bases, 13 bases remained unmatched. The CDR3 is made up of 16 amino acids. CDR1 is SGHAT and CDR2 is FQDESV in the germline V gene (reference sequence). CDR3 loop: CASSRRGTSGRGPQFF. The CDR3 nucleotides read TGTGCCAGCAGCCGCCGAGGGACTAGCGGGAGAGGTCCACAGTTCTTC.

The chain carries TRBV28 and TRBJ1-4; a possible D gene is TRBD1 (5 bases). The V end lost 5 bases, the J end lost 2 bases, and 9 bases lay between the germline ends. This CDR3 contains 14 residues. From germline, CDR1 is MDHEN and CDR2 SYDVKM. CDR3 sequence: CASSRHRTNEKLFF. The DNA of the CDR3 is TGTGCCAGCAGTCGCCACAGGACTAATGAAAAACTGTTTTTT.

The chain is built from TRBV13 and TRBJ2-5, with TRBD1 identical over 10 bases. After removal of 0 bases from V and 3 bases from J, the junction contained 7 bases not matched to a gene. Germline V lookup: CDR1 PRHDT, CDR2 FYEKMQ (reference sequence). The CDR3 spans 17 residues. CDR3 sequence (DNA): TGTGCCAGCAGCTTAGGGATTGCGGACAGGGGGGAAGAGACCCAGTACTTC. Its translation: CASSLGIADRGEETQYF. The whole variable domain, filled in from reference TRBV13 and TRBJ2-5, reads AAGVIQSPRHLIKEKRETATLKCYPIPRHDTVYWYQQGPGQDPQFLISFYEKMQSDKGSIPDRFSAQQFSDYHSELNMSSLELGDSALYFCASSLGIADRGEETQYFGPGTRLLVL.

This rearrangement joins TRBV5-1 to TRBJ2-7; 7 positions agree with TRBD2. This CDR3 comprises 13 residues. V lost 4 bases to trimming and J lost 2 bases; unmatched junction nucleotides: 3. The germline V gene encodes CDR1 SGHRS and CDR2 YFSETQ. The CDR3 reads CASSAGLAYEQYF. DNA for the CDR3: TGCGCCAGCAGCGCAGGACTAGCCTACGAGCAGTACTTC.

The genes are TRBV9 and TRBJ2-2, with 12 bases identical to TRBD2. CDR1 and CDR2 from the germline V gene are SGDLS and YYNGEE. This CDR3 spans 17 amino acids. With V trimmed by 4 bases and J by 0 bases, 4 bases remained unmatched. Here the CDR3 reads CASSLLAGGSNTGELFF. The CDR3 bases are TGTGCCAGCAGCCTCCTAGCGGGAGGGTCGAACACCGGGGAGCTGTTTTTT. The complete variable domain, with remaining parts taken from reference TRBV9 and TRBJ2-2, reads DSGVTQTPKHLITATGQRVTLRCSPRSGDLSVYWYQQSLDQGLQFLIQYYNGEERAKGNILERFSAQQFPDLHSELNLSSLELGDSALYFCASSLLAGGSNTGELFFGEGSRLTVL.

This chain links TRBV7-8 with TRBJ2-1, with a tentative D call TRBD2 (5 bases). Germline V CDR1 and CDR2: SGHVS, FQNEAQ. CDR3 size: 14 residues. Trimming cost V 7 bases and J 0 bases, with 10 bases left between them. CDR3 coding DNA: TGTGCCAGCACAACTAGGAGCTCCTACAATGAGCAGTTCTTC. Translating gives CASTTRSSYNEQFF.

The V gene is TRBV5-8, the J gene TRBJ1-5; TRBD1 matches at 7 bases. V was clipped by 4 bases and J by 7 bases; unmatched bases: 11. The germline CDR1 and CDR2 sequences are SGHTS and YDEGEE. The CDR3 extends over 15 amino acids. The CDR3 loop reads CASSPGQGVVQPQHF. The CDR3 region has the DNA TGTGCCAGCAGCCCCGGCCAGGGGGTGGTCCAGCCCCAGCATTTT.

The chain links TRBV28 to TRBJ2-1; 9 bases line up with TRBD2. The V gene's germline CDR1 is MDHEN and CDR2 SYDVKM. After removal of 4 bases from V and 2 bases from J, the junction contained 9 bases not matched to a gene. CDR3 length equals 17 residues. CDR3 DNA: TGTGCCAGCAGTTCCCCTCTTAGCGGGAGAACCTACAATGAGCAGTTCTTC. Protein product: CASSSPLSGRTYNEQFF. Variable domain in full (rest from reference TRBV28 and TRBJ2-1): DVKVTQSSRYLVKRTGEKVFLECVQDMDHENMFWYRQDPGLGLRLIYFSYDVKMKEKGDIPEGYSVSREKKERFSLILESASTNQTSMYLCASSSPLSGRTYNEQFFGPGTRLTVL.

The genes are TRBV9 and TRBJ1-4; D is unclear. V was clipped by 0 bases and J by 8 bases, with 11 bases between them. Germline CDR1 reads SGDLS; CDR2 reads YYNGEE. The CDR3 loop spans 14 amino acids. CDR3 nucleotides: TGTGCCAGCAGCGTAGGGCCAGCGAGCGAAAAACTGTTTTTT. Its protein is CASSVGPASEKLFF.

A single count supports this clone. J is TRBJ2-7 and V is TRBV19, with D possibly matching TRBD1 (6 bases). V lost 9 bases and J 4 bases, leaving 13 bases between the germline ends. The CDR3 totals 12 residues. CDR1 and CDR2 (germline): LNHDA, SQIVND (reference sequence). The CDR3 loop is CASRDNRYEQYF. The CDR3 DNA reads TGTGCCAGCCGGGACAACAGATACGAGCAGTACTTC. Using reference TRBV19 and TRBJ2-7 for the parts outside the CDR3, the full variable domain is DGGITQSPKYLFRKEGQNVTLSCEQNLNHDAMYWYRQDPGQGLRLIYYSQIVNDFQKGDIAEGYSVSREKKESFPLTVTSAQKNPTAFYLCASRDNRYEQYFGPGTRLTVT.

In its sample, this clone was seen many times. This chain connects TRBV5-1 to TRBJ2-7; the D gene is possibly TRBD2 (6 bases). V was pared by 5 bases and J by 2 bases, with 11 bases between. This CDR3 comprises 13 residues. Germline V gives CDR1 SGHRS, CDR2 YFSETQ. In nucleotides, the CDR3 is TGCGCCAGCAGTAGCGGCTCCACCTACGAGCAGTACTTC. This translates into CASSSGSTYEQYF.

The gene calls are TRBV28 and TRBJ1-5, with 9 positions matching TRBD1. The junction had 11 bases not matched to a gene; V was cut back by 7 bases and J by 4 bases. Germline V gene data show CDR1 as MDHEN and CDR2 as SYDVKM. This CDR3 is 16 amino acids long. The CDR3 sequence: CASINPGQGRNQPQHF. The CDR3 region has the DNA TGTGCCAGCATTAATCCCGGACAGGGGAGAAATCAGCCCCAGCATTTT.